The source of this TCR beta chain is a study of blood T cells in healthy people across ages. It was with a sample-barcoded 5' primer and a J-beta primer mix that a second PCR of roughly 7 to 11 cycles was run. TCRdb re-derived calls from the 5' RACE reads in MiXCR, one entry per CDR3 protein. Found here are a few hundred thousand distinct CDR3 sequences, 25% to 30% of them singletons; the top ten hold about 18%. The CDR3 sequence is 16 residues long. The germline V and J ends were trimmed by 3 bases and 3 bases, with 18 bases remaining between them. Germline V CDR1 and CDR2: DFQATT, SNEGSKA (reference sequence).

V gene TRBV20-1 combines with J gene TRBJ2-1; D tentatively reads TRBD1 or TRBD2 (6 bases each). This receptor was obtained from a woman between 70 and 85 years old in good health. The specimen was blood. The DNA for the CDR3 is TGCAGTGCTAGTTCACGTCCGGGGGCGGACTACAATGAGCAGTTCTTC. It codes for CSASSRPGADYNEQFF.